The TCR beta chain under discussion was sequenced for a study of blood T cells in healthy people across ages. Per sample, a minimum of 6.5 million PBMCs were isolated. Together with a sample-barcoded 5' primer, a J-beta primer mix was included in a second PCR lasting about 7 to 11 cycles. TCRdb reprocessed the 5' RACE reads via MiXCR and lists one record per CDR3 protein. The sample lists over 550,000 distinct CDR3 sequences, about 30% occurring once. The origin of this receptor is a woman of 80 years or more in good health. Input material: blood.

The CDR3 DNA is TGCAGTGCTAGAGGCCACAGGGGATGGGGCACTGAAGCTTTCTTT. Amino acid sequence: CSARGHRGWGTEAFF. The J gene is TRBJ1-1, the V gene TRBV20-1; 7 positions match TRBD1. Germline-derived CDR1 and CDR2 are DFQATT and SNEGSKA (reference sequence). Unmatched junction bases numbered 9, after V lost 1 base and J lost 4 bases. The length of the CDR3 is 15 residues.